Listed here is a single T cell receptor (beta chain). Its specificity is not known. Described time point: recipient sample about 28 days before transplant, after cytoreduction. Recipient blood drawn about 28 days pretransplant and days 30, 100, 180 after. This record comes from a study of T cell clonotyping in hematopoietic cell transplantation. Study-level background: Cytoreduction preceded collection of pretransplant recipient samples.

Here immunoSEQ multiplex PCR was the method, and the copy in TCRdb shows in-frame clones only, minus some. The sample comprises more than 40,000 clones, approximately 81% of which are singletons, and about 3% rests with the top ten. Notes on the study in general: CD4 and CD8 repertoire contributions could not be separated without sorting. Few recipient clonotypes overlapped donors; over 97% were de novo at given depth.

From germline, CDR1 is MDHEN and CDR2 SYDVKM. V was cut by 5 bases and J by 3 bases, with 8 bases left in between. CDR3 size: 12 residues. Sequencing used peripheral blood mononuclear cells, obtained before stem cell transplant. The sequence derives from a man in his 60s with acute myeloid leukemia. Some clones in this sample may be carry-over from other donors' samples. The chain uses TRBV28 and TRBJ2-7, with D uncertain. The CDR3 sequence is CASSRLNYEQYF. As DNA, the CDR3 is TGTGCCAGCAGTCGACTGAACTACGAGCAGTACTTC.